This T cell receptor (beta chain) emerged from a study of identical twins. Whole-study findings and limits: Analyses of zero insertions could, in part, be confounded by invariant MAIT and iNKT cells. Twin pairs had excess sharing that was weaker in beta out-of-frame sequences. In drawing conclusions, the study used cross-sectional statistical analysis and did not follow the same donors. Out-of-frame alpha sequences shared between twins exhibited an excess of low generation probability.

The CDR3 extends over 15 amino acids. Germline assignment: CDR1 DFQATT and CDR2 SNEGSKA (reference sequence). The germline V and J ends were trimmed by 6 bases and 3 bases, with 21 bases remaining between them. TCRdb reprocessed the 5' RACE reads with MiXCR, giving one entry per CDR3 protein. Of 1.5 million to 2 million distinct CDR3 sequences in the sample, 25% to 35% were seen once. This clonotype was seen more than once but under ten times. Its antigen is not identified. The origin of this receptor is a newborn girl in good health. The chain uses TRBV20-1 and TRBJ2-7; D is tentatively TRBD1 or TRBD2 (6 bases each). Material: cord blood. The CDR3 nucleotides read TGCAGTGCCCCGACGTCGGGGGCCGAAAGCTACGAGCAGTACTTC. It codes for CSAPTSGAESYEQYF.